This T cell receptor (beta chain) was identified during a study of ipilimumab plus nivolumab after autologous stem cell transplantation. Only in-frame clones appear in the TCRdb table, and some are missing; sequencing was by immunoSEQ multiplex PCR. The sample has around 15,000 clones; about 77% are singletons. V lost 3 bases, J lost 2 bases, and 9 bases stayed unmatched. The CDR3 is 16 amino acids. Looked up from germline, CDR1 is GTSNPN and CDR2 is SVGIG (reference sequence). The chain is built from TRBV30 and TRBJ2-1, with 8 positions matching TRBD1. The sequence derives from a male donor with diffuse large B-cell lymphoma. The sample here was PBMCs, taken in a trial of ipilimumab plus nivolumab as post-transplant consolidation. CDR3 bases: TGTGCCTGGAGCGGCCTATCGACAGGGGCCTACAATGAGCAGTTCTTC. Protein product: CAWSGLSTGAYNEQFF.